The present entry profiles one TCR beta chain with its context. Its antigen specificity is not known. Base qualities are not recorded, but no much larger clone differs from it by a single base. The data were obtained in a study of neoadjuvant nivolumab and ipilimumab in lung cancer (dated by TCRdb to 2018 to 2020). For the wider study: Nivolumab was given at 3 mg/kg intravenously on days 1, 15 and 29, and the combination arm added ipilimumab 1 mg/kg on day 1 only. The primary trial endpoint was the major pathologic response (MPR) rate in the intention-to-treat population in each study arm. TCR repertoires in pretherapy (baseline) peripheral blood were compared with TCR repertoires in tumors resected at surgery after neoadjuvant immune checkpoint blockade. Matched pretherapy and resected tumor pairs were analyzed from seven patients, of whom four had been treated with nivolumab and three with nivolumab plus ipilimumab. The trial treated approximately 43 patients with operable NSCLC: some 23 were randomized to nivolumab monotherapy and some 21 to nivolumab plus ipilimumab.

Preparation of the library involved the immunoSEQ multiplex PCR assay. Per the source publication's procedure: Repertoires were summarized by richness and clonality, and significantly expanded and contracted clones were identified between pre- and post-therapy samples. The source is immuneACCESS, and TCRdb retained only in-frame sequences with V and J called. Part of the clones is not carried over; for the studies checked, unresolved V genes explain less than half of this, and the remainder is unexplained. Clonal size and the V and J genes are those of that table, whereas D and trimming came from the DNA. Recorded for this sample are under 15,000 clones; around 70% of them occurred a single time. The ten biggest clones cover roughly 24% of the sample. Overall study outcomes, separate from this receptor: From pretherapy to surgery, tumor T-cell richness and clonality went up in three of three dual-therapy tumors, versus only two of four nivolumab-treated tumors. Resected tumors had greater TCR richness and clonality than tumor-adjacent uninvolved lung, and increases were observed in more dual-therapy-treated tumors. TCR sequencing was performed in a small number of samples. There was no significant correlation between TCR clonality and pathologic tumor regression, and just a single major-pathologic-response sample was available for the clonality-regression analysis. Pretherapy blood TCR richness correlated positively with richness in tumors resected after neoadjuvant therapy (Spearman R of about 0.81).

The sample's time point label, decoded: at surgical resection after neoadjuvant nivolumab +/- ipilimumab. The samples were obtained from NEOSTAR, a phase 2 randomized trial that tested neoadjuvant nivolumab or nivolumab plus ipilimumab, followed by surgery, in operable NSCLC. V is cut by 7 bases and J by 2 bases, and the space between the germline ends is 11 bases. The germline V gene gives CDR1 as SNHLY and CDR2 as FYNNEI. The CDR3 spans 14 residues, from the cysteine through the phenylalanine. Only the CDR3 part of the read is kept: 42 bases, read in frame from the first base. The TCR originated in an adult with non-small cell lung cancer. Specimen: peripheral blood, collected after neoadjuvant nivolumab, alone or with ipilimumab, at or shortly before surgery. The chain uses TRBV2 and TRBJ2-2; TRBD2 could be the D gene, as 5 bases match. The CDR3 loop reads CASIPRLNTGELFF. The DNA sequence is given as TGTGCCAGCATCCCTAGACTAAACACCGGGGAGCTGTTTTTT.